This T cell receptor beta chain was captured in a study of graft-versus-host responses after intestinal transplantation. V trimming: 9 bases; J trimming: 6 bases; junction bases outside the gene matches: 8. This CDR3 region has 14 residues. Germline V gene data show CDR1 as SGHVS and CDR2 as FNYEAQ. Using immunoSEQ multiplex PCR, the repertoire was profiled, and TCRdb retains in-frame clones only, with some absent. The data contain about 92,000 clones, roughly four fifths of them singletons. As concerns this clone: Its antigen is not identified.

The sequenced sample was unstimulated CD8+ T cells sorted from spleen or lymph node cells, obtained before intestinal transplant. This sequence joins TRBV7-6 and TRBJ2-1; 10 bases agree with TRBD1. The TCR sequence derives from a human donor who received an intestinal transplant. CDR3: CASTRGTGANEQFF. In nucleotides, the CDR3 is TGTGCCAGTACACGGGGGACAGGGGCCAATGAGCAGTTCTTC.